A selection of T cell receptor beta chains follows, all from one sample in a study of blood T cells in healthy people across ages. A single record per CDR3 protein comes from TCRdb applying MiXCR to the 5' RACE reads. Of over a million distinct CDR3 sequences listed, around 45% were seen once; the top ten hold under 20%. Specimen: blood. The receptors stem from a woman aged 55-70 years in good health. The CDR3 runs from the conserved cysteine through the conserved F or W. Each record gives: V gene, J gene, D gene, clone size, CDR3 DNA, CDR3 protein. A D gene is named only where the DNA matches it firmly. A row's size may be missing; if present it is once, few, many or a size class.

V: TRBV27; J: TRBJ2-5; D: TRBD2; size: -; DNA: TGTGCCAGCAGTAACGCCGCGGGAGGCTGGGAGCAGTACTTC; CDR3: CASSNAAGGWEQYF
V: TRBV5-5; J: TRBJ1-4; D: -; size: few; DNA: TGTGCCAGCAGCTCCACCTTTGGGGTGGGTGAAAAACTGTTTTTT; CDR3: CASSSTFGVGEKLFF
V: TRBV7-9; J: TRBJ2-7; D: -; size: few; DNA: TGTGCCAGCAGCCCGACAGACACCTACGAGCAGTACTTC; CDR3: CASSPTDTYEQYF
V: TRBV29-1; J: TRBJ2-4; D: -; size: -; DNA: TGCAGCCCTGGCCTAGCCAAAAACATTCAGTACTTC; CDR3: CSPGLAKNIQYF
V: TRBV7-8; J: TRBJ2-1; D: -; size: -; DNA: TGTGCCAGCAGCCCCTGGACAGGCGGGGATGAGCAGTTCTTC; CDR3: CASSPWTGGDEQFF
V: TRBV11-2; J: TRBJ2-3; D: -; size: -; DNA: TGTGCCAGCAGCTTAGGGGGCGGCAGGGCCTTTACTAGCACAGATACGCAGTATTTT; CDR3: CASSLGGGRAFTSTDTQYF
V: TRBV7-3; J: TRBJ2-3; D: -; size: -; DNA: TGTGCCAGCGGCCTTACGACCAGCACAGATACGCAGTATTTT; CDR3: CASGLTTSTDTQYF
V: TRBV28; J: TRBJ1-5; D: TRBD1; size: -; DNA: TGTGCCAGCAGTTCCTCGGACAGGGTATGGCAGCCCCAGCATTTT; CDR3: CASSSSDRVWQPQHF
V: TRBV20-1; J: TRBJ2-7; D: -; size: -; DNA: TGCAGACCCTCGCGGGGCGACTCCTACGAGCAGTACTTC; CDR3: CRPSRGDSYEQYF
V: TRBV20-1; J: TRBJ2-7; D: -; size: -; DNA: TGCAGTGCTAGAGATCTGGGCCTCTTGGGCGAGCAGTACTTC; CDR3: CSARDLGLLGEQYF
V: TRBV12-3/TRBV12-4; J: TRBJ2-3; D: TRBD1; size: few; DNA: TGTGCCAGCAGCGCGGACAGGGGGCGCGCAGATACGCAGTATTTT; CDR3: CASSADRGRADTQYF
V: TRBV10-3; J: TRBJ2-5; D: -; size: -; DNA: TGTGCCATCAGTGAGTCACAGGGTCCAGGGGAGACCCAGTACTTC; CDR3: CAISESQGPGETQYF
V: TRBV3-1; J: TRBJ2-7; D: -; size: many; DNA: TGTGCCAGCAGCCACGTGTACGAGCAGTACTTC; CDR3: CASSHVYEQYF
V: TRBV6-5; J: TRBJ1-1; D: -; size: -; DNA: TGTGCCAGCAGTTCCCAGGGTTGGGGCGGAGCTTTCTTT; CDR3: CASSSQGWGGAFF
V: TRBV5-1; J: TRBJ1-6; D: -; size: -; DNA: TGCGCCAGCAGCGTGGTGAGCAGGGGAGTTTCACCCCTCCACTTT; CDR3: CASSVVSRGVSPLHF
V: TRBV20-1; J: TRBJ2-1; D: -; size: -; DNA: TGCAGTGCTAGAGGAGTCAAGGGGTGGTACAATGAGCAGTTCTTC; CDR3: CSARGVKGWYNEQFF
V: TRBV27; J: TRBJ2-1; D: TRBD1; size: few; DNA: TGTGCCAGCAGTTTGGGACAGGGGGGATTCAATGAGCAGTTCTTC; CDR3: CASSLGQGGFNEQFF
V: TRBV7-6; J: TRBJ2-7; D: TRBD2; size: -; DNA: TGTGCCAGCAGCGAAACTAGCGGCAGCAGGAATTCCTACGAGCAGTACTTC; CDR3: CASSETSGSRNSYEQYF
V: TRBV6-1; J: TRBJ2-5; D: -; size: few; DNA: TGTGCCAGCAGTGAAGCCTCCGAACACCTCGTATCAGAGACCCAGTACTTC; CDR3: CASSEASEHLVSETQYF
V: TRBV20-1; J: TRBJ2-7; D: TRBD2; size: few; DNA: TGCAGTGCTACTTTACTAGCGGGAGCCGGGGAGGACGAGCAGTACTTC; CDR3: CSATLLAGAGEDEQYF
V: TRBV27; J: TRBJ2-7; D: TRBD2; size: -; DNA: TGTGCCAGCAGTCCCATTGAACTAGCGGGATATTTAGGCGAGCAGTACTTC; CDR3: CASSPIELAGYLGEQYF
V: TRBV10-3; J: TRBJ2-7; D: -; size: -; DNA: TGTGCCATCAGATCCGAGGTAGCGCAATCCTACGAGCAGTACTTC; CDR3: CAIRSEVAQSYEQYF
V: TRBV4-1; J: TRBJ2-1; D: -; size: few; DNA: TGCGCCAGCAGCCAATATGCAAGAGGGGATGAGCAGTTCTTC; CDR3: CASSQYARGDEQFF
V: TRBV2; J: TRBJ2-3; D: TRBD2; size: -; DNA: TGTGCCAGCAGCCGAACGGGGGGAAACACAGAGACGCAGTATTTT; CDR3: CASSRTGGNTETQYF